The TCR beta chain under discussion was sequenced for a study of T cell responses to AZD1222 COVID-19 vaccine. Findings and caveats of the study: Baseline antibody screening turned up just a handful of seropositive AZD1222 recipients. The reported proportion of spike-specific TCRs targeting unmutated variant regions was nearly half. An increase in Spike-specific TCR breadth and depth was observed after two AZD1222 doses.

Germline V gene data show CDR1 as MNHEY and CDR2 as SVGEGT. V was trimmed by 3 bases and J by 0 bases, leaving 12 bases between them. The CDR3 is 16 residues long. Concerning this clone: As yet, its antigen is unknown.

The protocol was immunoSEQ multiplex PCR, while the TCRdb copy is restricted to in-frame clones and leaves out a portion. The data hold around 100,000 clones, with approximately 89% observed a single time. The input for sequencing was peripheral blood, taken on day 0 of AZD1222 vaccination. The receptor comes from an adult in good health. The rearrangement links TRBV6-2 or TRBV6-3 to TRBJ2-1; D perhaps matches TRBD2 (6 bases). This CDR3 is CASSYSAGSSYNEQFF. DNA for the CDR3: TGTGCCAGCAGTTATTCCGCGGGGAGCTCCTACAATGAGCAGTTCTTC.